A selection of T cell receptor beta chains follows, all from one sample in a study of identical twins. TCRdb itself ran the 5' RACE reads through MiXCR, one entry per CDR3 protein. The sample holds some 570,000 distinct CDR3 sequences, 20% to 25% seen once. This sample was shared with a second study, whose subject was yellow fever vaccine responses in identical twins.

The sample consisted of CD4+ T cells sorted from blood. The receptors here all came from a woman aged 18-29 years in good health. Both conserved end residues are part of each CDR3. The D gene is left open where the match is weak. Some rows mark clone size as missing; the rest say once, few, many or name a class of expanded clone.

CDR3 length: 15
D gene: TRBD2
clone size: NA
J gene: TRBJ2-1
V gene: TRBV7-3
CDR3 protein: CASSQTSGAYNEQFF
CDR3 DNA: TGTGCCAGCAGCCAGACTAGCGGGGCCTACAATGAGCAGTTCTTC

CDR3 length: 13
D gene: NA
clone size: few
J gene: TRBJ2-2
V gene: TRBV5-1
CDR3 protein: CASTSSPSGELFF
CDR3 DNA: TGCGCCAGCACCTCCAGCCCCTCGGGGGAGCTGTTTTTT

CDR3 length: 18
D gene: TRBD1
clone size: NA
J gene: TRBJ1-5
V gene: TRBV27
CDR3 protein: CASSRTGQANRSNQPQHF
CDR3 DNA: TGTGCCAGCAGTCGTACGGGACAGGCCAACCGATCAAATCAGCCCCAGCATTTT

CDR3 length: 13
D gene: NA
clone size: few
J gene: TRBJ1-1
V gene: TRBV29-1
CDR3 protein: CSVVWGGDTEAFF
CDR3 DNA: TGCAGCGTTGTTTGGGGGGGGGACACTGAAGCTTTCTTT

CDR3 length: 15
D gene: NA
clone size: few
J gene: TRBJ1-1
V gene: TRBV5-1
CDR3 protein: CASSLVGNSNTEAFF
CDR3 DNA: TGCGCCAGCAGCTTGGTGGGTAACTCGAACACTGAAGCTTTCTTT

CDR3 length: 18
D gene: TRBD2
clone size: NA
J gene: TRBJ2-6
V gene: TRBV27
CDR3 protein: CASSGGLVGLSGANVLTF
CDR3 DNA: TGTGCCAGCAGTGGGGGACTAGTGGGCCTCTCTGGGGCCAACGTCCTGACTTTC

CDR3 length: 16
D gene: TRBD2
clone size: few
J gene: TRBJ2-5
V gene: TRBV3-1
CDR3 protein: CASSQDGRGGLETQYF
CDR3 DNA: TGTGCCAGCAGCCAAGATGGACGGGGGGGCCTGGAGACCCAGTACTTC

CDR3 length: 12
D gene: NA
clone size: once
J gene: TRBJ2-2
V gene: TRBV11-2
CDR3 protein: CASSFQSGELFF
CDR3 DNA: TGTGCCAGCAGCTTTCAATCCGGGGAGCTGTTTTTT

CDR3 length: 15
D gene: TRBD2
clone size: many
J gene: TRBJ2-7
V gene: TRBV12-3/TRBV12-4
CDR3 protein: CASSTRLAATYEQYF
CDR3 DNA: TGTGCCAGCAGTACCCGACTAGCGGCAACCTACGAGCAGTACTTC

CDR3 length: 16
D gene: NA
clone size: few
J gene: TRBJ2-3
V gene: TRBV5-5
CDR3 protein: CASSLLAGPFTDTQYF
CDR3 DNA: TGTGCCAGCAGCTTGCTGGCGGGACCCTTCACAGATACGCAGTATTTT

CDR3 length: 12
D gene: NA
clone size: few
J gene: TRBJ1-4
V gene: TRBV27
CDR3 protein: CASWAFGGKLFF
CDR3 DNA: TGTGCCTCCTGGGCCTTCGGAGGAAAACTGTTTTTT

CDR3 length: 19
D gene: TRBD1
clone size: NA
J gene: TRBJ2-1
V gene: TRBV2
CDR3 protein: CASRGRGQGKSSSYNEQFF
CDR3 DNA: TGTGCCAGCAGGGGTAGGGGACAGGGCAAATCGAGCTCCTACAATGAGCAGTTCTTC

CDR3 length: 16
D gene: NA
clone size: NA
J gene: TRBJ2-1
V gene: TRBV28
CDR3 protein: CASNPASAGSRNEQFF
CDR3 DNA: TGTGCCAGCAACCCCGCATCGGCGGGGTCCCGCAATGAGCAGTTCTTC

CDR3 length: 16
D gene: NA
clone size: few
J gene: TRBJ2-3
V gene: TRBV20-1
CDR3 protein: CSARRSGVVSSDTQYF
CDR3 DNA: TGCAGTGCTAGGCGTTCTGGGGTGGTGTCGTCAGATACGCAGTATTTT

CDR3 length: 15
D gene: TRBD1
clone size: NA
J gene: TRBJ2-3
V gene: TRBV10-3
CDR3 protein: CAISDMTGGTDTQYF
CDR3 DNA: TGTGCCATCAGCGATATGACAGGGGGCACAGATACGCAGTATTTT

CDR3 length: 14
D gene: TRBD1
clone size: few
J gene: TRBJ1-4
V gene: TRBV5-1
CDR3 protein: CASSLEQGVRKLFF
CDR3 DNA: TGCGCCAGCAGCTTGGAACAGGGGGTCCGAAAACTGTTTTTT

CDR3 length: 15
D gene: NA
clone size: NA
J gene: TRBJ1-2
V gene: TRBV25-1
CDR3 protein: CASSEYSQANYGYTF
CDR3 DNA: TGTGCCAGCAGTGAATACAGTCAGGCTAACTATGGCTACACCTTC

CDR3 length: 19
D gene: TRBD2
clone size: NA
J gene: TRBJ2-5
V gene: TRBV6-5
CDR3 protein: CASSYPRGTSGDKQETQYF
CDR3 DNA: TGTGCCAGCAGTTACCCGCGGGGGACTAGCGGGGACAAACAAGAGACCCAGTACTTC

CDR3 length: 15
D gene: NA
clone size: few
J gene: TRBJ2-7
V gene: TRBV7-7
CDR3 protein: CASRPLRDTDYEQYF
CDR3 DNA: TGTGCCAGCAGACCCCTGCGGGACACGGACTACGAGCAGTACTTC

CDR3 length: 13
D gene: NA
clone size: few
J gene: TRBJ2-2
V gene: TRBV10-3
CDR3 protein: CAIMSSNTGELFF
CDR3 DNA: TGTGCCATCATGAGCAGTAACACCGGGGAGCTGTTTTTT

CDR3 length: 16
D gene: TRBD1
clone size: few
J gene: TRBJ1-5
V gene: TRBV27
CDR3 protein: CASRLTGGDPNQPQHF
CDR3 DNA: TGTGCCAGCAGACTGACAGGGGGCGACCCCAATCAGCCCCAGCATTTT

CDR3 length: 16
D gene: TRBD2
clone size: NA
J gene: TRBJ2-3
V gene: TRBV2
CDR3 protein: CASSEEGGLESDTQYF
CDR3 DNA: TGTGCCAGCAGTGAGGAAGGTGGACTAGAGTCAGATACGCAGTATTTT

CDR3 length: 13
D gene: NA
clone size: NA
J gene: TRBJ2-7
V gene: TRBV18
CDR3 protein: CASSPQSAYEQYF
CDR3 DNA: TGTGCCAGCTCACCGCAATCAGCATACGAGCAGTACTTC

CDR3 length: 14
D gene: NA
clone size: NA
J gene: TRBJ2-1
V gene: TRBV3-1
CDR3 protein: CASSRRGAVNEQFF
CDR3 DNA: TGTGCCAGCAGCCGTCGGGGCGCGGTCAATGAGCAGTTCTTC

CDR3 length: 14
D gene: TRBD1
clone size: few
J gene: TRBJ1-4
V gene: TRBV5-1
CDR3 protein: CASRTGIGIEKLFF
CDR3 DNA: TGCGCCAGCAGGACAGGGATCGGGATTGAAAAACTGTTTTTT

CDR3 length: 14
D gene: NA
clone size: NA
J gene: TRBJ2-5
V gene: TRBV3-1
CDR3 protein: CASSLDSGPTALGF
CDR3 DNA: TGTGCCAGCAGCCTGGACAGCGGGCCAACAGCATTAGGCTTC

CDR3 length: 13
D gene: TRBD1
clone size: few
J gene: TRBJ1-1
V gene: TRBV7-2
CDR3 protein: CASSRRGPTEAFF
CDR3 DNA: TGTGCCAGCAGCCGAAGGGGGCCCACTGAAGCTTTCTTT

CDR3 length: 16
D gene: NA
clone size: few
J gene: TRBJ1-3
V gene: TRBV5-1
CDR3 protein: CASSLDTGASGNTIYF
CDR3 DNA: TGCGCCAGCAGCTTAGACACTGGGGCCTCTGGAAACACCATATATTTT

CDR3 length: 18
D gene: TRBD2
clone size: NA
J gene: TRBJ2-2
V gene: TRBV12-3/TRBV12-4
CDR3 protein: CASRPQLLAGGPIGELFF
CDR3 DNA: TGTGCCAGCAGACCCCAACTACTAGCGGGAGGGCCTATCGGGGAGCTGTTTTTT

CDR3 length: 13
D gene: NA
clone size: few
J gene: TRBJ2-2
V gene: TRBV12-3/TRBV12-4
CDR3 protein: CASERGGSGELFF
CDR3 DNA: TGTGCCAGCGAAAGAGGGGGATCCGGGGAGCTGTTTTTT

CDR3 length: 16
D gene: NA
clone size: NA
J gene: TRBJ2-4
V gene: TRBV7-9
CDR3 protein: CASSLARSWIEDIKYF
CDR3 DNA: TGTGCCAGCAGCCTGGCCCGGAGTTGGATCGAGGACATTAAGTACTTC

CDR3 length: 13
D gene: NA
clone size: few
J gene: TRBJ1-4
V gene: TRBV10-3
CDR3 protein: CATRQTTNEKLFF
CDR3 DNA: TGTGCCACCCGACAGACAACTAATGAAAAACTGTTTTTT

CDR3 length: 14
D gene: TRBD2
clone size: NA
J gene: TRBJ2-7
V gene: TRBV29-1
CDR3 protein: CSAWTLAGENEQYF
CDR3 DNA: TGCAGCGCCTGGACTCTAGCGGGAGAAAACGAGCAGTACTTC

CDR3 length: 21
D gene: TRBD1
clone size: NA
J gene: TRBJ2-6
V gene: TRBV11-3
CDR3 protein: CASTFPGQRSESRGGANVLTF
CDR3 DNA: TGTGCCAGCACCTTTCCGGGACAGCGATCAGAGTCGAGAGGAGGGGCCAACGTCCTGACTTTC

CDR3 length: 15
D gene: NA
clone size: NA
J gene: TRBJ1-1
V gene: TRBV6-5
CDR3 protein: CASSYSSGVNTEAFF
CDR3 DNA: TGTGCCAGCAGTTACTCGTCAGGGGTGAACACTGAAGCTTTCTTT

CDR3 length: 14
D gene: TRBD1
clone size: few
J gene: TRBJ2-5
V gene: TRBV20-1
CDR3 protein: CSAKTHRGRETQYF
CDR3 DNA: TGCAGTGCTAAAACCCACAGGGGGCGCGAGACCCAGTACTTC

CDR3 length: 16
D gene: TRBD2
clone size: NA
J gene: TRBJ2-3
V gene: TRBV15
CDR3 protein: CATSRGRGDATDTQYF
CDR3 DNA: TGTGCCACCAGCAGAGGTCGGGGGGACGCCACAGATACGCAGTATTTT